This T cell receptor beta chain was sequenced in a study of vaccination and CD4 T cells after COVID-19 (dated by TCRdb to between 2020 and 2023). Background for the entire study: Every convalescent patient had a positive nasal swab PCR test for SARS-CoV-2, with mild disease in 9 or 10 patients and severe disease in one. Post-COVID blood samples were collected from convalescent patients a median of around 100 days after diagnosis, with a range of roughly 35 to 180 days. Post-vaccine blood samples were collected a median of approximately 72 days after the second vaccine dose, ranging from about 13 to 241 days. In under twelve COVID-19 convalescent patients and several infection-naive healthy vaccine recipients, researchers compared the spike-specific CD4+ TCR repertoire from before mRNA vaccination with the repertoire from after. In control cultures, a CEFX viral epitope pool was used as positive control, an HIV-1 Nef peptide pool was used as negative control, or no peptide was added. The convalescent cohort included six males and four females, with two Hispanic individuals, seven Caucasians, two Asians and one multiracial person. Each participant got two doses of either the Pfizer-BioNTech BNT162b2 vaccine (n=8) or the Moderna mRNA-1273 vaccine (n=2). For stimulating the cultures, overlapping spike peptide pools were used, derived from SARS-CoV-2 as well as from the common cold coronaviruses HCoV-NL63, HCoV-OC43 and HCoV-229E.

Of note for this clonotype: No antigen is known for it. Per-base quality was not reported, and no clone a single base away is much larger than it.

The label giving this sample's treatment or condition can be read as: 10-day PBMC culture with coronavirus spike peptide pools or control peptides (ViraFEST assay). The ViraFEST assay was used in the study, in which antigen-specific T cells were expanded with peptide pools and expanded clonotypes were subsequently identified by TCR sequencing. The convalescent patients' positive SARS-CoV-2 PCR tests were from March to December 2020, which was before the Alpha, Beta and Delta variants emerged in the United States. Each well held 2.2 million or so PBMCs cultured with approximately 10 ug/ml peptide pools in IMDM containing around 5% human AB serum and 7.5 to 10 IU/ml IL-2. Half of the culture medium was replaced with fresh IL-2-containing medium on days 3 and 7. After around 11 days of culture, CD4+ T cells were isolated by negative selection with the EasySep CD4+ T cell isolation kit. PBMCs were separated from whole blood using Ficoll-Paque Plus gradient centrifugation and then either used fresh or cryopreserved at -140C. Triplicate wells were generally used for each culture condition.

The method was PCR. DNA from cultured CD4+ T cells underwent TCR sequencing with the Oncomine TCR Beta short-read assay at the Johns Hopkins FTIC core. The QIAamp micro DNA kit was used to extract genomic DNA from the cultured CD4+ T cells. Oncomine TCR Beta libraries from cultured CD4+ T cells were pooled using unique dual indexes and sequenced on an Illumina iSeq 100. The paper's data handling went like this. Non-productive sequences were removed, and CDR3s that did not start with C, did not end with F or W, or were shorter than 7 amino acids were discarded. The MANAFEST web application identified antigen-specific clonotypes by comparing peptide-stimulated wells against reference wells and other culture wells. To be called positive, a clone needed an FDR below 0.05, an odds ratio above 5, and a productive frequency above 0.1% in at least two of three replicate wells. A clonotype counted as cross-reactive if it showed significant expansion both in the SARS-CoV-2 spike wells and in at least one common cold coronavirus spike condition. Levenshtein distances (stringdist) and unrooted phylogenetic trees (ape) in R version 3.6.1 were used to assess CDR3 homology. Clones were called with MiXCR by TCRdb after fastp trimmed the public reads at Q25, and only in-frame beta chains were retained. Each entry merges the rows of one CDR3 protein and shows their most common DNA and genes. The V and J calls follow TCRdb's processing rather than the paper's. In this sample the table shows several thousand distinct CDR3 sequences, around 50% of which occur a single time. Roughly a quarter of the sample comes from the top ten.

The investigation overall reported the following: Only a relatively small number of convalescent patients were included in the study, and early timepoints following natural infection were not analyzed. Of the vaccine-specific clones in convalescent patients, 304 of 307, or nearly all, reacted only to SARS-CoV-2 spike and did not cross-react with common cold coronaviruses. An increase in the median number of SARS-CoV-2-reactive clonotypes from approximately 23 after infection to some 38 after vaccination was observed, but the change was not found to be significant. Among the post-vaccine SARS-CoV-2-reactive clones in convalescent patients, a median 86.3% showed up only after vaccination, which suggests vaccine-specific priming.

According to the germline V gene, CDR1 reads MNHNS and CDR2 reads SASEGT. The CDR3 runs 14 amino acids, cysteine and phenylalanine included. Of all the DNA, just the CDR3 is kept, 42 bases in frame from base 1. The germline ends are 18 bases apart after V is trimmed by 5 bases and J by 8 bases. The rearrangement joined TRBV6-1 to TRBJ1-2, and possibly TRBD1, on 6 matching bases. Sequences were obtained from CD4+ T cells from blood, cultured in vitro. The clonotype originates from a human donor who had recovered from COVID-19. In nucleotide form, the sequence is TGTGCCAGCAGTCAAATAAACAGGGTTCAGGGCTACACCTTC. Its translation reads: CASSQINRVQGYTF.